This TCR beta chain emerged from a study of T cell responses to AZD1222 COVID-19 vaccine. Study-level points and caveats: Increased Spike-specific TCR breadth and depth were observed after two AZD1222 doses. Targeting of unmutated variant regions was reportedly seen in nearly half of spike-specific TCRs. Only after the peak T cell response were repertoires sampled. White British donors predominated, females outnumbered males, and clonal diversity was possibly underestimated.

Sequencing was performed with immunoSEQ multiplex PCR; in TCRdb, only in-frame clones are kept and a portion is missing. Of 98,000 or so clones detected, approximately 84% appear once; the ten largest clones hold 12% to 15%. On this clone: Its antigen is unknown.

This CDR3 spans 13 amino acids. Germline lookup yields CDR1 SGHVS and CDR2 FQNEAQ. V was shortened by 1 base and J by 1 base, with 3 bases between the two germline ends. This clonotype was obtained from an adult who received the AZD1222 COVID-19 vaccine. Source: peripheral blood, taken 28 days after the second AZD1222 dose. This chain joins TRBV7-8 and TRBJ2-3; D not certain. For the CDR3, the DNA is TGTGCCAGCAGCTTAGGGGGCACAGATACGCAGTATTTT. Translating it yields CASSLGGTDTQYF.